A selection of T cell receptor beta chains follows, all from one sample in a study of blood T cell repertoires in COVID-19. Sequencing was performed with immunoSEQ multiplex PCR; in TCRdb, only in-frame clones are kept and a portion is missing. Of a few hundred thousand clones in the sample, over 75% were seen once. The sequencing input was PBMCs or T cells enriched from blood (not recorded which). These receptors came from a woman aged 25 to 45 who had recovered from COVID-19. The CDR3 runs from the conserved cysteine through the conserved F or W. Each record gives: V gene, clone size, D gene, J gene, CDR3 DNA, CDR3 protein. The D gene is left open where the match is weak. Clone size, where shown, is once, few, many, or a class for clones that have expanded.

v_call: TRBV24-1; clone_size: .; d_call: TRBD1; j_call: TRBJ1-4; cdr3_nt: TGTGCCACCAGTGATTCGGGACAGGGGGCGGACGGACTGTTTTTT; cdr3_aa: CATSDSGQGADGLFF
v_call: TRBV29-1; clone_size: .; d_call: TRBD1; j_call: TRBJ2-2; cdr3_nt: TGCAGCATAGGACAGGGGAACACCGGGGAGCTGTTTTTT; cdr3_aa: CSIGQGNTGELFF
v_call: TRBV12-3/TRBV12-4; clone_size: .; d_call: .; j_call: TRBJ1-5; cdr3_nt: TGTGCCTCCCAGGTGACGGGAGATCAGCCCCAGCATTTT; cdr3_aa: CASQVTGDQPQHF
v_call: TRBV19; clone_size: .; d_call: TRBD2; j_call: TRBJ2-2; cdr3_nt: TGTGCCGCTCGGGCGGGGGGGCCTACCGGGGAGCTGTTTTTT; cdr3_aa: CAARAGGPTGELFF
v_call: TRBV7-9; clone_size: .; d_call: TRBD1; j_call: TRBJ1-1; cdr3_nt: TGTGCCAGCAGCCTATGGACAGGGGGCACTGAAGCTTTCTTT; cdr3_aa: CASSLWTGGTEAFF
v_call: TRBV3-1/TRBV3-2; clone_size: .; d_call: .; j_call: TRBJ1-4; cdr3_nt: TGTGCCAGCAGCCTTCGGACAGCTTTTAATGAAAAACTGTTTTTT; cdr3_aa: CASSLRTAFNEKLFF
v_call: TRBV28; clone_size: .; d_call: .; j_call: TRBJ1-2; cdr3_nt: TGTGCCAGCAGCCCGGGATCCTCCTATGGCTACACCTTC; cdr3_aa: CASSPGSSYGYTF
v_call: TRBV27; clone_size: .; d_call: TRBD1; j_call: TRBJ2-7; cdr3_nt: TGTGCCAGCGGCCAGGACAGGGCCTCCTACGAGCAGTACTTC; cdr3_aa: CASGQDRASYEQYF
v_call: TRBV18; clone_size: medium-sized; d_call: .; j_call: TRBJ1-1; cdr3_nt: TGTGCCAGCTCATCACTACCCACAGGGTCGATGAACACTGAAGCTTTCTTT; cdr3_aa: CASSSLPTGSMNTEAFF
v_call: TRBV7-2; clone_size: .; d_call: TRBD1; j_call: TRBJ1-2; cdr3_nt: TGTGCCAGCAGCCCGGGACAGGGAAGAGCTAACTATGGCTACACCTTC; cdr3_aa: CASSPGQGRANYGYTF
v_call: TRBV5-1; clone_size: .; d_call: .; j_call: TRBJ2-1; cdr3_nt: TGCGCCAGCAGCTTGGGATTGGGGGAAGGGGGTAACAATGAGCAGTTCTTC; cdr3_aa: CASSLGLGEGGNNEQFF
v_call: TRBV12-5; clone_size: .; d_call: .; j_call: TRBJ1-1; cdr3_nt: TGTGCTAGTGGTCCGGGGAGACTTGAAGCTTTCTTT; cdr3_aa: CASGPGRLEAFF
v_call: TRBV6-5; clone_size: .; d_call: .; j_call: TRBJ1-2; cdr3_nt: TGTGCCAGCAGTTACCTGGAGGACTATGGCTACACCTTC; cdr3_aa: CASSYLEDYGYTF
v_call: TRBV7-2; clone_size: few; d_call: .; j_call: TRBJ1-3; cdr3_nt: TGTGCCAGCAGCTTAGCTGGCGGGAACTCTGGAAACACCATATATTTT; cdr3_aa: CASSLAGGNSGNTIYF
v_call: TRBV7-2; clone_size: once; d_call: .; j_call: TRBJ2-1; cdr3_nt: TGTGCCAGCAGCTCCGGAGGGCGGACGCGGGGTGAGCAGTTCTTC; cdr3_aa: CASSSGGRTRGEQFF
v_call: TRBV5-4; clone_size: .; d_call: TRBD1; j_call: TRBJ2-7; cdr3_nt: TGTGCCAGCAGCTTGGCGGGACAGGGGGGCTACGAGCAGTACTTC; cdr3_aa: CASSLAGQGGYEQYF
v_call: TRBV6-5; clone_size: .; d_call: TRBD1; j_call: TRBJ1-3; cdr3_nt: TGTGCCAGCAGCACAGGGGGCGGGATCACCATATATTTT; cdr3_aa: CASSTGGGITIYF
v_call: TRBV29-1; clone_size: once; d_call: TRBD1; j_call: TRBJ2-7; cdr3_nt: TGCAGCGTCCGGGACAGGCTTTACGAGCAGTACTTC; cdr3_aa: CSVRDRLYEQYF
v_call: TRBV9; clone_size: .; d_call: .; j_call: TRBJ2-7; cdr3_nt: TGTGCCAGCAGCGTAGAACCAGGGCCGGCCTACGAGCAGTACTTC; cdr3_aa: CASSVEPGPAYEQYF
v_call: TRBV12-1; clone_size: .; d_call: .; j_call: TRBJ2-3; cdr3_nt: TGTGCCAGCAGCTTCCCTAGCGGGTACTTCTATACGCAGTATTTT; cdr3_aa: CASSFPSGYFYTQYF
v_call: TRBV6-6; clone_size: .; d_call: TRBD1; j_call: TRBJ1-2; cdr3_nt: TGTGCCAGCAGTTACCTTACAGGGGGCGATGGCTACACCTTC; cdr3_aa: CASSYLTGGDGYTF
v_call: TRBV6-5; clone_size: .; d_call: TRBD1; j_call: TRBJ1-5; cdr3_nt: TGTGCCAGCAACCCGGACAGGGGGATCAATCAGCCTCAGCATTTT; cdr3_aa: CASNPDRGINQPQHF
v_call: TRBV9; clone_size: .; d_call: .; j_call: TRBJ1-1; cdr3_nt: TGTGCCAGCAGCGAGGGGCCCATGGGTCTCAGCCCTGAAGCTTTCTTT; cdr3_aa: CASSEGPMGLSPEAFF
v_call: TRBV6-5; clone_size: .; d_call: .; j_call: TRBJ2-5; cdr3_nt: TGTGCCAGCAGTCCCTCGGGGATGGGGACCCAGTACTTC; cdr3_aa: CASSPSGMGTQYF
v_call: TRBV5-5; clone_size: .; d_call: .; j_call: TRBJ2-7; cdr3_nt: TGTGCCAGCAGCTCGACAGTCCTCGGGGAGCAGTACTTC; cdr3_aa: CASSSTVLGEQYF
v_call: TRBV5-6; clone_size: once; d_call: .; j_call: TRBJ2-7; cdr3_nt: TGTGCCAGCAGCTTGTCTTACTCCTACGAGCAGTACTTC; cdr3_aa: CASSLSYSYEQYF
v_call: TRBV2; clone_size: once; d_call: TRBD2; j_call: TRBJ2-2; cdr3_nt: TGTGCCAGCAGTGAACTAGCGGGGAACACCGGGGAGCTGTTTTTT; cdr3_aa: CASSELAGNTGELFF
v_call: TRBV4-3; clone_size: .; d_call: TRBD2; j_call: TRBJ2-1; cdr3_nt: TGCGCCAGCAGCCAAGGACTAGCGCCCAACAATGAGCAGTTCTTC; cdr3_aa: CASSQGLAPNNEQFF
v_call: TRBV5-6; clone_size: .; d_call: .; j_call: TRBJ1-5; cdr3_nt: TGTGCCAGCTCCCCCAGCGCAGGGAGCGGGCTTAATCAGCCCCAGCATTTT; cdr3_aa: CASSPSAGSGLNQPQHF
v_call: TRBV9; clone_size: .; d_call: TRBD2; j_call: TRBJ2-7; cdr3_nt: TGTGCCAGCAGCGTAGAAGCGGGGTATTCCTACGAGCAGTACTTC; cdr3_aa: CASSVEAGYSYEQYF
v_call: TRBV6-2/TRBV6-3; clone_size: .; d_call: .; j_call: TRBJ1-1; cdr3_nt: TGTGCCAGCAGTTACGGGTCTCTCCAGAGACAAGCGAACACTGAAGCTTTCTTT; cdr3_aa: CASSYGSLQRQANTEAFF
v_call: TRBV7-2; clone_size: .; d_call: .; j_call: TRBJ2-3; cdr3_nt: TGTGCCAGCAGCTTAGGCTGGGCCACAGATACGCAGTATTTT; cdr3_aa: CASSLGWATDTQYF
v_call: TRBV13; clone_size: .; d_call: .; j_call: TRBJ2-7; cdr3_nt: TGTGCCAGCAGCTTAGAAACAGCCCAAATATCGGAGCAGTACTTC; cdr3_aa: CASSLETAQISEQYF
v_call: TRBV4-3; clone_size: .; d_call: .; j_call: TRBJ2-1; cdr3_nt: TGCGCCAGCAGCCCAGGAAAGGGTGGCGGGGACAATGAGCAGTTCTTC; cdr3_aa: CASSPGKGGGDNEQFF
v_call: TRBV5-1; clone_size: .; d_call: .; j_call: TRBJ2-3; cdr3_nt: TGCGCCAGCAGCTTGGACAGTCCGTATACGCAGTATTTT; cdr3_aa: CASSLDSPYTQYF
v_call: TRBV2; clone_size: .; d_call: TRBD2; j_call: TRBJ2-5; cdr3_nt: TGTGCCAGCAGTGAAGGGCGGATCGGGCGGGGGTCCCAGTACTTC; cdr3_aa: CASSEGRIGRGSQYF
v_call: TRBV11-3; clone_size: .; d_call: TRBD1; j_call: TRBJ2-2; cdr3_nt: TGTGCCAGCAGCCCGGGACAGGGGAGCACCGGGGAGCTGTTTTTT; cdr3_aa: CASSPGQGSTGELFF
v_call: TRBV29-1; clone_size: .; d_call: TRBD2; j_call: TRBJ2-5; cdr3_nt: TGCAGCGTTGGTCTAGCGGGGCAAGAGACCCAGTACTTC; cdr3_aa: CSVGLAGQETQYF
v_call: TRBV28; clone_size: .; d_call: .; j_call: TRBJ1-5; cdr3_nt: TGTGCCAGCAGTATTATAGGCCCAGGGAGCAATCAGCCCCAGCATTTT; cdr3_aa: CASSIIGPGSNQPQHF
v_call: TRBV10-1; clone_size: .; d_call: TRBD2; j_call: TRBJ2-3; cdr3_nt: TGCGCCAGCAGTGAGAGTAGCGGGAGCGGATGGGGTACGCAGTATTTT; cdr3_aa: CASSESSGSGWGTQYF
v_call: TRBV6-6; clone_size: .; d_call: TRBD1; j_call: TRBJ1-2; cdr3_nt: TGTGCCAGCAGTCCCTTTGAGGACAGGAGTTGGGCTAACTATGGCTACACCTTC; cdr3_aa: CASSPFEDRSWANYGYTF
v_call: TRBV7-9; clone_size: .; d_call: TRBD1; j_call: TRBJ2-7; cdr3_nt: TGTGCCAGCAGCGGACCCGGGACAGGGAATTCGTACGAGCAGTACTTC; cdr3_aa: CASSGPGTGNSYEQYF
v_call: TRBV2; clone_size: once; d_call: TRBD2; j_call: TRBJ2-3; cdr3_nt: TGTGCCAGCAGCGAAGGGACTAGCGGTTACACAGATACGCAGTATTTT; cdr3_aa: CASSEGTSGYTDTQYF
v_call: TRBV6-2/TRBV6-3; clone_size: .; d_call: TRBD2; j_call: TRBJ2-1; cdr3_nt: TGTGCCAGCAGTTACTCAGGACTAGCGGGGGTCTACAATGAGCAGTTCTTC; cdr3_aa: CASSYSGLAGVYNEQFF
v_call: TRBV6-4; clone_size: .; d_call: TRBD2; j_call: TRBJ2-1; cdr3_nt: TGTGCCAGCAGTGACTCTTACGGCGGGGGGGCCCCCCAGTTCTTC; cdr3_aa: CASSDSYGGGAPQFF
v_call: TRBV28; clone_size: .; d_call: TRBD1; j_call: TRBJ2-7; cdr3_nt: TGTGCCAGCAGTTTATCTGGGACAGGGCGATACGAGCAGTACTTC; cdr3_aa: CASSLSGTGRYEQYF
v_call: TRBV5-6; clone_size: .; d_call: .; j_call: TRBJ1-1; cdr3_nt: TGTGCCAGCAGGTTAGGAGGGGACACTGAAGCTTTCTTT; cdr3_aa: CASRLGGDTEAFF
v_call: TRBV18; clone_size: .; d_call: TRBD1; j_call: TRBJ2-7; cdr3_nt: TGTGCCAGCTCACGACGGGACAGCTTTTACGAGCAGTACTTC; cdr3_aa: CASSRRDSFYEQYF
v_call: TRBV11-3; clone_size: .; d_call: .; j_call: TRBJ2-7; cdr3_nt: TGTGCCAGCAGCTTAGAGTGCGAATCCTACGAGCAGTACTTC; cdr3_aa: CASSLECESYEQYF
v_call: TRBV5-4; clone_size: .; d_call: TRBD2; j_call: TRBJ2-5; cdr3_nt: TGTGCCAGCAGCGGAGGGACTAGCGGGGTACAAGAGACCCAGTACTTC; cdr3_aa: CASSGGTSGVQETQYF
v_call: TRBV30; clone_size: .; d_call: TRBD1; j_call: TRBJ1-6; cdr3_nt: TGTGCCTGGAAGGACAGGGGAACACCCCTCCACTTT; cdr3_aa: CAWKDRGTPLHF
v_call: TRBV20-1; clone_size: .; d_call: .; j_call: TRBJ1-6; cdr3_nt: TGCAGTGCTAGTAGCGGCAGGAGCTCCTATAATTCACCCCTCCACTTT; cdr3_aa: CSASSGRSSYNSPLHF